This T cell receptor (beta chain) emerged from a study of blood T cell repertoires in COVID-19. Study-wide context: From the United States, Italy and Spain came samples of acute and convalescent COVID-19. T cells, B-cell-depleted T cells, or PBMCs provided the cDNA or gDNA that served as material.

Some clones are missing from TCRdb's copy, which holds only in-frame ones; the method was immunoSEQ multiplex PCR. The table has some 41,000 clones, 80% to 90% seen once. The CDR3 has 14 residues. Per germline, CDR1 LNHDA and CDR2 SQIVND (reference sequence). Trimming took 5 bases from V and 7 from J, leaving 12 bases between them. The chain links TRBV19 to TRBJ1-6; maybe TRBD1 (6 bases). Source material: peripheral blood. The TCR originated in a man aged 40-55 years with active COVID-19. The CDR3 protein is CASSGRQGNSPLHF. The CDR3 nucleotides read TGTGCCAGTAGTGGCCGGCAGGGGAATTCACCCCTCCACTTT.